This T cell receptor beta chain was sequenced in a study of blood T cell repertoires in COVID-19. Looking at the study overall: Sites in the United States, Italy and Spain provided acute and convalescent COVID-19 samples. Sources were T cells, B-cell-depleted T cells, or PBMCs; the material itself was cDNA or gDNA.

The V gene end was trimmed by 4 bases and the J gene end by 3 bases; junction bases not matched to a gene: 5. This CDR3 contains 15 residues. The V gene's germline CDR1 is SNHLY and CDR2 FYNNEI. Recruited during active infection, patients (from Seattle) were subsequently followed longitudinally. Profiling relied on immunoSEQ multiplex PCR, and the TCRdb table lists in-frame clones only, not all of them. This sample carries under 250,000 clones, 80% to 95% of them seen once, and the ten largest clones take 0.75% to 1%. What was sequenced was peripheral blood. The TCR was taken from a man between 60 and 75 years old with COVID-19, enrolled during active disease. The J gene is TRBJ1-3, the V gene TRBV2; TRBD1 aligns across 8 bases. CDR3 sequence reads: CASSGEQGDGNTIYF. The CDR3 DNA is TGTGCCAGCAGTGGGGAACAGGGGGATGGAAACACCATATATTTT. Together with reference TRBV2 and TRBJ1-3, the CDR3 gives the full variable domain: EPEVTQTPSHQVTQMGQEVILRCVPISNHLYFYWYRQILGQKVEFLVSFYNNEISEKSEIFDDQFSVERPDGSNFTLKIRSTKLEDSAMYFCASSGEQGDGNTIYFGEGSWLTVV.